This TCR beta chain was recovered during a study of shared clonotypes between healthy human individuals. Study results and caveats: About 4.5% of naive CD4 clonotypes were common to a few donors. The study found lower generation probabilities in non-shared clonotypes than in those shared by all four donors.

Adult Caucasians living in Nashville, Tennessee made up all of the donors. Original processing methods: Filtering differed since immunoSEQ provided only junctions, with no quality scores. The assay was immunoSEQ multiplex PCR, and TCRdb's table has in-frame clones only and misses some. That table is the source of V, J and clone size, and D and trimming were worked out from the DNA. The profile shows about 2.4 million clones, approximately 94% of them singletons. V lost 5 bases and J 1 base, leaving 14 bases between the germline ends. CDR3 length: 15 amino acids. Germline V gene sequence: CDR1 SGHTA, CDR2 FQGNSA. Concerning this clone itself: Its antigen remains unknown.

The sequenced sample was naive CD4+ T cells from PBMCs. Stated subset: CD45RA+ positively selected. The sequence derives from a young man in good health. Some clones in this sample may be carry-over from other donors' samples. This chain joins TRBV7-2 and TRBJ1-1; D not resolved. CDR3 region: CASSAAVAENTEAFF. The CDR3 nucleotides are TGTGCCAGCAGCGCAGCTGTGGCAGAGAACACTGAAGCTTTCTTT. The whole variable domain, remainder taken from reference TRBV7-2 and TRBJ1-1, is GAGVSQSPSNKVTEKGKDVELRCDPISGHTALYWYRQSLGQGLEFLIYFQGNSAPDKSGLPSDRFSAERTGGSVSTLTIQRTQQEDSAVYLCASSAAVAENTEAFFGQGTRLTVV.